The entry below describes one T cell receptor beta chain. No antigen is known for it. At one boundary the junction diverges from the germline segment, which might be a read error. The data derive from a study of metastatic and nonmetastatic thyroid tumors (dated by TCRdb to 2018 to 2021). About the investigation overall: For patients with malignant and with benign thyroid disease, the researchers compared repertoires between peripheral blood samples and tumor or nodule tissue samples. What the authors observed across the whole study: In both blood and tumor samples, TCR beta diversity was reported to be significantly higher in malignant tumors than in benign nodules.

The germline V gene specifies MNHEY as CDR1 and SVGEGT as CDR2. The CDR3 sequence holds 19 residues, the cysteine and phenylalanine included. Only the CDR3 region is kept as DNA, spanning 57 bases read in frame from base 1. Before undergoing thyroid surgery, none of the patients had been given any kind of treatment. Patient clinical samples collected from about 2012 to 2018 were retrospectively analysed using T-cell receptor beta sequencing. Receptor libraries were prepared by PCR. The sample was run on an Illumina HiSeq 4000. High-throughput sequencing was used to profile the CDR3 region of the TCR beta-chain in every patient. On the study's bioinformatics: Drawing on CDR3 differences between clinicopathological groups, the researchers built a classifier meant to tell apart patients with distant-metastatic papillary thyroid cancer. The Shannon index was used to assess repertoire diversity, and the Morisita-Horn index was used to assess tumor-blood repertoire similarity. Starting from the raw public reads, TCRdb applied fastp trimming at Q25, assembled clones with MiXCR and retained in-frame beta chains. The V and J calls shown here were made by TCRdb, not taken from the authors' results. This sample comprises over 30,000 clones, approximately 30% of them detected only once. The ten largest clones capture 6% to 8% of the sample.

The specimen sequenced was blood. The sequence links TRBV6-2 or TRBV6-3 to TRBJ1-1; TRBD1 aligns with 9 central bases. The clonotype was recovered from a female donor with papillary thyroid cancer or a benign thyroid nodule (not recorded which). Some clones in this sample may be carry-over from other donors' samples. The DNA is as follows: TGTGCCAGCAGTCCGACCACAGGGGGCGCGGTGGATATGAACAATGAAGCTTTCTTT. Its protein product is CASSPTTGGAVDMNNEAFF.